Listed below are T cell receptor beta chains from one sample, sequenced in a study of tumor-infiltrating lymphocytes in localized non-small cell lung cancer. Some clones are missing from TCRdb's copy, which holds only in-frame ones; the method was immunoSEQ multiplex PCR. The sample has 13,000 or so clones, approximately 74% seen once. Sequenced material: uninvolved lung tissue not adjacent to the tumor. These receptors were taken from a human donor with non-small cell lung cancer. CDR3s include the opening cysteine and the closing phenylalanine or tryptophan. D genes are given only for firm matches. Only part of the rows carry a size: once, few, many, or a class if the clone is expanded.

- - TRBJ2-2 TRBV4-3 TGCGCCAGCAGCCAAGACTCGCCTTTCACCGGGGAGCTGTTTTTT CASSQDSPFTGELFF
- TRBD1 TRBJ1-4 TRBV4-1 TGCGCCAGCAGCCTGACCGGGACAGGGAATGAAAAACTGTTTTTT CASSLTGTGNEKLFF
- TRBD1 TRBJ1-5 TRBV19 TGTGCCACCACAGACAGGGCGTATAGCAATCAGCCCCAGCATTTT CATTDRAYSNQPQHF
- - TRBJ2-1 TRBV19 TGTGCCAGTAGTCGACTAGCCAGGGGCGATGAGCAGTTCTTC CASSRLARGDEQFF
once - TRBJ2-7 TRBV11-3 TGTGCCAGCAGCTCTGGACAGGAGGGGTACGAGCAGTACTTC CASSSGQEGYEQYF
- - TRBJ1-3 TRBV19 TGTGCCAGTAGTATCAGCATTTCCTCTGGAAACACCATATATTTT CASSISISSGNTIYF
medium-sized - TRBJ1-5 TRBV28 TGTGCCAGCCAGAGGTTGGGGAATCAGCCCCAGCATTTT CASQRLGNQPQHF
- TRBD2 TRBJ2-1 TRBV11-2 TGTGCCAGCAGCTTAAAAAGCGGGAGGGCCAACAATGAGCAGTTCTTC CASSLKSGRANNEQFF
- TRBD1 TRBJ2-5 TRBV4-2 TGTGCCAGCAGCCAAGATCCCAAAGGGGGCACGGAGACCCAGTACTTC CASSQDPKGGTETQYF
- - TRBJ2-3 TRBV9 TGTGCCAGCAGCGTAGGAGATACGCAGTATTTT CASSVGDTQYF
few - TRBJ2-7 TRBV5-1 TGCGCCAGCAGGCCCCTCACTAGCTCCTACGAGCAGTACTTC CASRPLTSSYEQYF
- TRBD2 TRBJ2-6 TRBV5-1 TGCGCCAGCAGCTTTCTTCCCGGGACTAGCGGGGTTGGGGCCAACGTCCTGACTTTC CASSFLPGTSGVGANVLTF
once TRBD2 TRBJ2-1 TRBV6-6 TGTGCCAGCAAACTAGCGGGAGGGAGCTCCTACAATGAGCAGTTCTTC CASKLAGGSSYNEQFF
- - TRBJ2-5 TRBV5-1 TGCGCCAGCACCTGGGGGGTGAGGGCAGAGACCCAGTACTTC CASTWGVRAETQYF
- TRBD2 TRBJ2-3 TRBV6-4 TGTGCCAGCAGTGACTCGACTAGCGGGGGGGCAGATACGCAGTATTTT CASSDSTSGGADTQYF
- TRBD1 TRBJ1-5 TRBV2 TGTGCCAGCAGGGAGGGAACAGGGGGTCTTCAGCCCCAGCATTTT CASREGTGGLQPQHF
- - TRBJ2-1 TRBV2 TGTGCCAGCAGAGGGCTAGCGCAAAGCAATGAGCAGTTCTTC CASRGLAQSNEQFF
- TRBD1 TRBJ1-2 TRBV7-9 TGTGCCAGCAGCTCTCTCAGACAGGGGTTTAAAGGCTACACCTTC CASSSLRQGFKGYTF
- - TRBJ1-6 TRBV9 TGTGCCAGCAGCGTAGCACGGGCGCCTAATTCACCCCTCCACTTT CASSVARAPNSPLHF
- - TRBJ2-3 TRBV11-3 TGTGCCAGCAGCTTAGGAGGGAACACAGATACGCAGTATTTT CASSLGGNTDTQYF
once TRBD1 TRBJ1-6 TRBV19 TGTGCCAGTAGTAACGACAGGGGGGGTAATTCACCCCTCCACTTT CASSNDRGGNSPLHF
- - TRBJ1-2 TRBV6-4 TGTGCCAGCAGTGACTCGATAGGGGAACCATCCTATGGCTACACCTTC CASSDSIGEPSYGYTF
- - TRBJ2-1 TRBV29-1 TGCAGCGTTGAAACCGGGTACAATGAGCAGTTCTTC CSVETGYNEQFF
few - TRBJ1-1 TRBV6-5 TGTGCCAGCATAAGGACAGCCGTGAACACTGAAGCTTTCTTT CASIRTAVNTEAFF
- - TRBJ1-2 TRBV6-5 TGTGCCAGCAGCTACGGGCCCCGGGCGGCCTACACCTTC CASSYGPRAAYTF
- - TRBJ2-2 TRBV7-6 TGTGCCAGCAGCTTAGCCAGTTCGACCGGGGAGCTGTTTTTT CASSLASSTGELFF
- - TRBJ2-5 TRBV19 TGTGCCAGTAGTAAACAGGGAGTGGAGACCCAGTACTTC CASSKQGVETQYF
- TRBD1 TRBJ1-5 TRBV7-2 TGTGCCAGCAGCCTGGGACAGGGCAAAGGGCAGCCCCAGCATTTT CASSLGQGKGQPQHF
- - TRBJ1-1 TRBV25-1 TGTGCCAGCAGTGAACAGAACACTGAAGCTTTCTTT CASSEQNTEAFF
few TRBD1 TRBJ1-3 TRBV28 TGTGCCAGCAGTTGGACAGGTATCTCTGGAAACACCATATATTTT CASSWTGISGNTIYF
- - TRBJ1-6 TRBV6-5 TGTGCCAGCAGCAGGACAGCTAATTCACCCCTCCACTTT CASSRTANSPLHF
- TRBD2 TRBJ2-2 TRBV9 TGTGCCAGCAGCGGGGACGGGGGACTAGCGGGAGGATTGAACACCGGGGAGCTGTTTTTT CASSGDGGLAGGLNTGELFF
few - TRBJ1-4 TRBV2 TGTGCCAGCAATTGGGGAGTCGAAGAAAAACTGTTTTTT CASNWGVEEKLFF
- TRBD2 TRBJ2-7 TRBV19 TGTGCCAGTAGTATCGACGCCGGGACTAGCCGCCCCCAGCAGTACTTC CASSIDAGTSRPQQYF
few TRBD1 TRBJ1-5 TRBV5-1 TGCGCCAGCAGCTTGGCAGGGGGACAGAGCAATCAGCCCCAGCATTTT CASSLAGGQSNQPQHF
- - TRBJ1-5 TRBV6-5 TGTGCCAGCAGTGGGGGAAGGGGGAGGAATCAGCCCCAGCATTTT CASSGGRGRNQPQHF
- TRBD1 TRBJ1-4 TRBV4-3 TGCGCCAGCAGCCGACTCCCAGGGGGCGCGGCTAATGAAAAACTGTTTTTT CASSRLPGGAANEKLFF
- - TRBJ2-7 TRBV6-5 TGTGCCAGCAGCCTCGACGGGACGGGCTCCTACGAGCAGTACTTC CASSLDGTGSYEQYF
- - TRBJ1-2 TRBV2 TGTGCCAGCAGTCGACAGACTAACTATGGCTACACCTTC CASSRQTNYGYTF
- - TRBJ2-7 TRBV7-9 TGTGCCAGCGGCAGGGGGGAGGGCCGCTACGAGCAGTACTTC CASGRGEGRYEQYF
- TRBD2 TRBJ2-2 TRBV6-5 TGTGCCAGCAGTTATGGGGGGGAGGCCGGGGAGCTGTTTTTT CASSYGGEAGELFF
- - TRBJ2-5 TRBV11-2 TGTGCCAGCAGCTTAGATGGGCTAGCGGAGACCCAGTACTTC CASSLDGLAETQYF
- TRBD2 TRBJ2-3 TRBV7-6 TGTGCCAGCAGCTTAGCTGCGGGGGTTGACACAGATACGCAGTATTTT CASSLAAGVDTDTQYF
- TRBD1 TRBJ2-2 TRBV19 TGTGCCAGTCATCAGGGGGCCGGGGCGAACACCGGGGAGCTGTTTTTT CASHQGAGANTGELFF
- - TRBJ1-5 TRBV7-2 TGTGCCAGCAGCTTGCCGGGCACAAATCAGCCCCAGCATTTT CASSLPGTNQPQHF